Listed here are 26 T cell receptor beta chains from one sample, sequenced in a study of blood T cell repertoires in COVID-19. Profiling relied on immunoSEQ multiplex PCR, and the TCRdb table lists in-frame clones only, not all of them. The data hold approximately 70,000 clones, with roughly four fifths observed a single time. Sequencing was done on a sample of peripheral blood. Receptors were obtained from a woman over 75 with acute or convalescent COVID-19.

This clone was seen once. The chain recombines TRBV7-9 with TRBJ1-1; no reliable D call. V was clipped by 3 bases and J by 6 bases, with 5 bases between them. The CDR3 is 11 amino acids. The V gene's germline CDR1 is SEHNR and CDR2 FQNEAQ (reference sequence). CDR3 amino acids: CASSFGAEAFF. CDR3 bases: TGTGCCAGCAGCTTCGGAGCTGAAGCTTTCTTT.

The V call is TRBV9, the J call TRBJ2-3; tentatively, D is TRBD2 (5 bases). Germline V gene sequence: CDR1 SGDLS, CDR2 YYNGEE. The CDR3 runs 16 residues. The V gene lost 4 bases and the J gene lost 3 bases, with 18 bases spanning the gap. The CDR3 is CASSPRELVRTDTQYF. For the CDR3, the DNA is TGTGCCAGCAGCCCCCGGGAACTAGTCAGGACAGATACGCAGTATTTT.

V gene TRBV6-6 combines with J gene TRBJ2-3; 15 bases are shared with TRBD2. V lost 5 bases to trimming and J lost 7 bases; unmatched junction nucleotides: 16. Germline V gene sequence: CDR1 MNHNY, CDR2 SVGAGI (reference sequence). The CDR3 is made up of 19 amino acids. The CDR3 loop is CASSPGLAGGLPSPNTQYF. The CDR3 region has the DNA TGTGCCAGCAGTCCGGGACTAGCGGGGGGCCTTCCCTCTCCGAATACGCAGTATTTT.

This chain connects TRBV28 to TRBJ2-1, with 7 bases lining up with TRBD1. V was clipped by 8 bases and J by 3 bases; unmatched bases: 1. CDR1 MDHEN and CDR2 SYDVKM come from the germline V gene. This CDR3 has 12 amino acids. The CDR3 DNA reads TGTGCCAGCCGGACAGGCTACAATGAGCAGTTCTTC. Its translation: CASRTGYNEQFF.

V and J are TRBV7-8 and TRBJ1-4; D is ambiguous. The V gene's germline CDR1 is SGHVS and CDR2 FQNEAQ. Between the trimmed V and J ends, which lost 2 bases and 0 bases, there was a span of 7 bases. This CDR3 spans 15 amino acids. This CDR3 reads CASSLREATNEKLFF. In DNA form, the CDR3 reads TGTGCCAGCAGCTTAAGGGAGGCAACTAATGAAAAACTGTTTTTT.

The sample holds a few counts of this clone. This rearrangement joins TRBV15 to TRBJ1-1; D unresolved. From germline, CDR1 is LNHNV and CDR2 YYDKDF (reference sequence). The CDR3 length is 13 residues. Trimming left V 3 bases short and J 0 bases short, with 5 bases between. CDR3 sequence (DNA): TGTGCCACCAGCAGGACACTGAACACTGAAGCTTTCTTT. As protein: CATSRTLNTEAFF.

A single count supports this clone. The chain recombines TRBV3-1 (or the pseudogene TRBV3-2) with TRBJ2-1; 8 bases agree with TRBD2. V dropped 5 bases and J dropped 5; count of bases not matched to a gene: 8. CDR1 is LGHDT, CDR2 YNNKEL, per germline (reference sequence). The CDR3 contains 15 residues. The CDR3 region is CASSARLASDNEQFF. For the CDR3, the DNA is TGTGCCAGCAGCGCTCGACTAGCGAGCGACAATGAGCAGTTCTTC.

The CDR3 loop is CASRSYRDNQPQHF. The DNA for the CDR3 is TGTGCCAGCAGATCCTACAGGGACAATCAGCCCCAGCATTTT. The V call is TRBV6-5, the J call TRBJ1-5, with a weak D call TRBD1 (6 bases). Germline V lookup: CDR1 MNHEY, CDR2 SVGAGI. The CDR3 spans 14 residues. V lost 6 bases to trimming and J lost 3 bases, with 12 bases between them.

J is TRBJ1-1 and V is TRBV7-9, with D perhaps TRBD1 (6 bases). The CDR3 has 15 residues. CDR1 and CDR2 (germline): SEHNR, FQNEAQ (reference sequence). Trimming stripped 2 bases from V and 6 bases from J, with 16 bases between. The CDR3 DNA reads as TGTGCCAGCAGCTTATCCGCACAGGGCGGCGCTGAAGCTTTCTTT. The encoded protein is CASSLSAQGGAEAFF. Full variable domain (outside the CDR3, taken from reference TRBV7-9 and TRBJ1-1): DTGVSQNPRHKITKRGQNVTFRCDPISEHNRLYWYRQTLGQGPEFLTYFQNEAQLEKSRLLSDRFSAERPKGSFSTLEIQRTEQGDSAMYLCASSLSAQGGAEAFFGQGTRLTVV.

The chain combines TRBV7-9 with TRBJ1-4; D is possibly TRBD1 (6 bases). Trimming removed 4 bases from V and 5 bases from J, with 14 bases in between. This CDR3 has 15 amino acids. Germline V gene data show CDR1 as SEHNR and CDR2 as FQNEAQ (reference sequence). CDR3 loop: CASSSPQGMNEKLFF. The CDR3 region has the DNA TGTGCCAGCAGCTCCCCACAGGGCATGAATGAAAAACTGTTTTTT. Complete variable domain (other parts from reference TRBV7-9 and TRBJ1-4): DTGVSQNPRHKITKRGQNVTFRCDPISEHNRLYWYRQTLGQGPEFLTYFQNEAQLEKSRLLSDRFSAERPKGSFSTLEIQRTEQGDSAMYLCASSSPQGMNEKLFFGSGTQLSVL.

The V gene is TRBV6-5, the J gene TRBJ1-3; TRBD1 agrees at 10 bases. The ends lost 2 bases at V and 2 bases at J; junction bases unmatched: 3. CDR1 is MNHEY and CDR2 is SVGAGI in the germline V gene. This CDR3 is 16 amino acids long. The CDR3 DNA follows: TGTGCCAGCAGTTACGCCGGGACAGGGGCTGGAAACACCATATATTTT. This codes for CASSYAGTGAGNTIYF.

The V call is TRBV5-4, the J call TRBJ2-3, with 10 bases that match TRBD2. CDR1 SGHNT and CDR2 YYREEE come from the germline V gene (reference sequence). There are 15 residues in the CDR3. V shed 1 base and J 5 bases; nucleotides not matched to a gene: 4. The CDR3 coding sequence is TGTGCCAGCAGCTTGAGTCTAGCGGGGGTAGATACGCAGTATTTT. Residues: CASSLSLAGVDTQYF. Combining the CDR3 with reference TRBV5-4 and TRBJ2-3 gives the whole variable domain ETGVTQSPTHLIKTRGQQVTLRCSSQSGHNTVSWYQQALGQGPQFIFQYYREEENGRGNFPPRFSGLQFPNYSSELNVNALELDDSALYLCASSLSLAGVDTQYFGPGTRLTVL.

The rearrangement links TRBV12-5 to TRBJ1-2, with D unresolved. Germline CDR1 is LGHNT and CDR2 is FRNRAP. The CDR3 consists of 17 residues. V was cut by 0 bases and J by 4 bases, with 18 bases left in between. CDR3 amino acids: CASGLVRRQSDAYGYTF. The CDR3 DNA follows: TGTGCTAGTGGTTTGGTACGACGGCAGAGCGACGCCTATGGCTACACCTTC.

This clone was seen more than once but under ten times. This chain connects TRBV3-1 (or the pseudogene TRBV3-2) to TRBJ2-1, with 7 positions matching TRBD2. This CDR3 is 16 amino acids long. Germline CDR1 LGHDT, CDR2 YNNKEL (reference sequence). The V and J ends lost 0 bases and 5 bases, in that order; junction bases with no gene match: 7. The CDR3 loop reads CASSQDLAGVDNEQFF. DNA for the CDR3: TGTGCCAGCAGCCAAGATTTGGCGGGGGTGGACAATGAGCAGTTCTTC.

The chain links TRBV19 to TRBJ1-1; TRBD1 is a possible D gene (6 bases). The V gene's germline CDR1 is LNHDA and CDR2 SQIVND (reference sequence). V lost 5 bases, J lost 1 base, and 14 bases lay in between. The CDR3 length is 15 residues. The CDR3 DNA follows: TGTGCCAGTAGTGGGGCGACAGGTTGGAACACTGAAGCTTTCTTT. Protein product: CASSGATGWNTEAFF.

The rearrangement links TRBV19 to TRBJ1-4; possible D gene TRBD1, 6 bases. Per germline, CDR1 LNHDA and CDR2 SQIVND (reference sequence). V lost 7 bases, J lost 6 bases, and 12 bases lay in between. This CDR3 is 13 amino acids long. CDR3 residues: CASNPGVDEKLFF. CDR3 coding DNA: TGTGCCAGTAACCCAGGGGTGGATGAAAAACTGTTTTTT.

The genes are TRBV30 and TRBJ1-1, with D possibly matching TRBD1 (5 bases). V was clipped by 3 bases and J by 4 bases, with 15 bases between them. The CDR3 consists of 14 residues. Germline CDR1 reads GTSNPN; CDR2 reads SVGIG (reference sequence). CDR3 coding DNA: TGTGCCTGGAGATGGAAGGGGTTGCTCACTGAAGCTTTCTTT. This translates into CAWRWKGLLTEAFF.

The rearrangement uses TRBV19 and TRBJ1-3; no firm D call. Germline V lookup: CDR1 LNHDA, CDR2 SQIVND (reference sequence). The CDR3 contains 13 residues. Between the trimmed V and J ends, which lost 9 bases and 0 bases, there was a span of 9 bases. CDR3 residues: CASQINSGNTIYF. For the CDR3, the DNA is TGTGCCAGCCAGATAAACTCTGGAAACACCATATATTTT.

The CDR3 protein is CASSPMARGGNSPLHF. In nucleotides, the CDR3 is TGTGCCAGCTCACCAATGGCCCGGGGGGGCAATTCACCCCTCCACTTT. V gene TRBV18 combines with J gene TRBJ1-6; D may be TRBD1 (6 bases). CDR1 KGHSH and CDR2 LQKENI come from the germline V gene. Trimming took 2 bases from V and 7 from J, leaving 15 bases between them. The CDR3 covers 16 residues.

The V call is TRBV2, the J call TRBJ2-2; TRBD2 matches at 10 bases. V lost 4 bases, J lost 1 base, and 3 bases stayed unmatched. Per the germline V gene, CDR1 is SNHLY and CDR2 is FYNNEI. The CDR3 extends over 16 amino acids. This CDR3 is CASSVTSGVNTGELFF. The CDR3 coding sequence is TGTGCCAGCAGTGTCACTAGCGGGGTGAACACCGGGGAGCTGTTTTTT.

The rearrangement joins TRBV14 to TRBJ1-2; 8 bases are a match to TRBD1. V was clipped by 0 bases and J by 8 bases; unmatched bases: 11. The germline gives CDR1 SGHDN, CDR2 FVKESK. The CDR3 spans 16 residues. CDR3 sequence (DNA): TGTGCCAGCAGCCAAGATAAGGCAGGGGGCGCGGGGGGCTACACCTTC. Residues: CASSQDKAGGAGGYTF.

The chain joins TRBV11-3 to TRBJ1-1, with TRBD1 identical over 8 bases. Germline-derived CDR1 and CDR2 are SGHNT and YENEEA. The CDR3 is made up of 13 amino acids. The V gene end was trimmed by 5 bases and the J gene end by 8 bases; junction bases not matched to a gene: 7. CDR3 region: CASSKRTGREAFF. DNA for the CDR3: TGTGCCAGCAGCAAAAGGACAGGGAGGGAAGCTTTCTTT. Full variable domain (missing parts from reference TRBV11-3 and TRBJ1-1): EAGVVQSPRYKIIEKKQPVAFWCNPISGHNTLYWYLQNLGQGPELLIRYENEEAVDDSQLPKDRFSAERLKGVDSTLKIQPAELGDSAVYLCASSKRTGREAFFGQGTRLTVV.

This sequence joins TRBV21-1 and TRBJ1-6; no check of the table's D call, TRBD1, against the DNA was made. TRBV21-1 is noted as a pseudogene. This CDR3 has 18 amino acids. The CDR3 coding sequence is TGTGCCAGCAGCGAATTACCGACAGTTTTCTCCTATAATTCACCCCTCCACTTT. Protein sequence: CASSELPTVFSYNSPLHF.

V is TRBV19 and J is TRBJ1-5; D remains unclear. The V gene lost 6 bases and the J gene lost 3 bases, with 15 bases spanning the gap. Germline V gene data show CDR1 as LNHDA and CDR2 as SQIVND (reference sequence). This CDR3 contains 15 residues. The CDR3 loop is CASSQSGRFNQPQHF. As DNA, the CDR3 is TGTGCCAGTAGCCAAAGCGGACGGTTCAATCAGCCCCAGCATTTT.

This chain links TRBV6-5 with TRBJ2-6; 7 bases map to TRBD1. Germline V CDR1 and CDR2: MNHEY, SVGAGI. The V gene end was trimmed by 8 bases and the J gene end by 0 bases; junction bases not matched to a gene: 4. The CDR3 consists of 15 residues. The CDR3 DNA sequence: TGTGCCAGCGCGAAGGGGGCCTCTGGGGCCAACGTCCTGACTTTC. It encodes CASAKGASGANVLTF.

This clone was detected only once. V is TRBV5-6 and J is TRBJ1-2, with TRBD1 matching 7 bases. V was pared by 5 bases and J by 4 bases, with 5 bases of the junction left unmatched. CDR1 and CDR2 from the germline V gene are SGHDT and YYEEEE. CDR3 length: 13 residues. The CDR3 DNA reads TGTGCCAGCAGACTTCGACAGGGCTATGGCTACACCTTC. Its translation: CASRLRQGYGYTF.